A single T cell receptor beta chain is shown here with its context. Its antigen is as yet unknown. The CDR3 length is 14 residues. Per germline, CDR1 SGHTA and CDR2 FQGNSA. V was trimmed by 0 bases and J by 6 bases, leaving 12 bases between them. This sample is part of a study of OX40 agonist ivuxolimab in advanced cancers. At the level of the study: Antecedent anti-PD-1, anti-PD-L1 or anti-CTLA-4 therapy was permissible, with 40% having received some. General study findings and limits: CD8+ T cells were the subset that, on average, had more expanded clones than CD4+.

At baseline, cycle 4 day 1, and cycle 7 day 1, blood was sampled. TCRdb keeps only in-frame clones here, not all; method: immunoSEQ multiplex PCR. The table shows tens of thousands of clones, with over 65% occurring only once. This chain connects TRBV7-2 to TRBJ2-7; possibly TRBD1 for D (5 bases). The input for sequencing was CD4+ or CD8+ T cells sorted from blood, taken in a trial of the OX40 agonist ivuxolimab. The sequence derives from an adult with an advanced solid tumor such as melanoma, head and neck, liver or kidney cancer. CDR3 bases: TGTGCCAGCAGCTTAGCTGGCAGGGCAAGCGAGCAGTACTTC. Its protein is CASSLAGRASEQYF.